This is a list of T cell receptor beta chains from one sample in a study of cytomegalovirus exposure and HLA in healthy donors. Method: immunoSEQ multiplex PCR; TCRdb's copy keeps in-frame clones and lacks some. The table includes about 57,000 clones, approximately 80% detected once. Sequenced: PBMCs. Source of these receptors: a woman aged 25 to 45 in good health and CMV-seronegative. Each CDR3 is given without its conserved first and last residue.

j_call: TRBJ2-3
v_call: TRBV5-5
cdr3_aa: ASSFRGTGENTQY

j_call: TRBJ1-2
v_call: TRBV28
cdr3_aa: ASSLTMMTGAYGYT

j_call: TRBJ1-1
v_call: TRBV6-5
cdr3_aa: ASSYLSGLAGEAF

j_call: TRBJ2-3
v_call: TRBV30
cdr3_aa: AWSTGVSTDTQY

j_call: TRBJ1-1
v_call: TRBV5-1
cdr3_aa: ASSLGTVPNTEAF

j_call: TRBJ2-1
v_call: TRBV15
cdr3_aa: ATSPGNVGNEQF

j_call: TRBJ2-1
v_call: TRBV7-2
cdr3_aa: ASSGRLAGGDYNEQF

j_call: TRBJ2-7
v_call: TRBV29-1
cdr3_aa: SVVRDRNYEQY

j_call: TRBJ2-1
v_call: TRBV5-1
cdr3_aa: ASSLASGALNEQF

j_call: TRBJ1-5
v_call: TRBV5-1
cdr3_aa: ASSLAPDQPQH

j_call: TRBJ2-1
v_call: TRBV9
cdr3_aa: ASSRTSGSYNEQF

j_call: TRBJ1-1
v_call: TRBV7-2
cdr3_aa: ASSASGGLNTEAF

j_call: TRBJ2-5
v_call: TRBV5-4
cdr3_aa: ASSGRQGSQETQY

j_call: TRBJ2-1
v_call: TRBV30
cdr3_aa: VYRDNYNEQF

j_call: TRBJ2-1
v_call: TRBV5-1
cdr3_aa: ASSLVSGSDSYNEQF

j_call: TRBJ2-2
v_call: TRBV7-9
cdr3_aa: ASSPPRSMDTGELF

j_call: TRBJ1-1
v_call: TRBV15
cdr3_aa: ATSREGQLEAF

j_call: TRBJ2-1
v_call: TRBV5-6
cdr3_aa: ASSFGTSGGAWEQF

j_call: TRBJ1-3
v_call: TRBV7-2
cdr3_aa: ASSPRGGDGNTIY